The rows below give T cell receptor beta chains drawn from one sample of a study of CD8+CD57+ T cells in acquired aplastic anemia. TCRdb re-derived calls from the reads in MiXCR, one entry per CDR3 protein. The sample has 400,000 to 450,000 distinct CDR3 sequences; 65% to 80% are singletons. The material sequenced was sorted CD4+, CD8+, or CD8+CD57+ T cells (not recorded which) from PBMCs. Receptors were obtained from a human donor in good health, serving as a control. The CDR3 runs from the conserved cysteine through the conserved F or W. Fields, in order: D gene, clone size, V gene, J gene, CDR3 protein, CDR3 DNA. D genes are given only for firm matches. The size field is filled for only some rows; it gives once, few, many or a size class.

TRBD1,few,TRBV10-3,TRBJ2-2,CAISVGRGLGGGELFF,TGTGCCATCAGTGTAGGCAGGGGGCTCGGTGGCGGGGAGCTGTTTTTT
TRBD1,.,TRBV30,TRBJ1-3,CAWKSGDRGLNTIYF,TGTGCCTGGAAGTCCGGGGACAGGGGGCTGAACACCATATATTTT
.,.,TRBV9,TRBJ1-1,CASSQAPTQGTEAFF,TGCGCCAGCAGCCAGGCCCCAACGCAGGGTACTGAAGCTTTCTTT
.,many,TRBV7-2,TRBJ1-6,CASSFNRVGTESPLHF,TGTGCCAGCAGCTTCAACAGGGTGGGTACAGAATCACCCCTCCACTTT
TRBD1,many,TRBV7-2,TRBJ2-7,CASSLDSGGNSYEQYF,TGTGCCAGCAGCTTAGATTCAGGGGGTAACTCCTACGAGCAGTACTTC
.,many,TRBV7-2,TRBJ2-5,CASRTTGGSETQYF,TGTGCCAGCAGGACGACAGGAGGGTCGGAGACCCAGTACTTC
.,.,TRBV7-4,TRBJ2-7,CASSLSCYELYF,TGTGCCAGCAGCTTGTCCTGCTACGAGCTCTACTTC
.,.,TRBV29-1,TRBJ1-5,CSVKTGYNQPQHF,TGCAGCGTTAAAACAGGCTACAATCAGCCCCAGCATTTT
.,.,TRBV14,TRBJ1-6,CASSQRIQGLSPPRF,TGTGCCAGCAGCCAACGAATACAGGGCCTTTCACCCCCCCGCTTT
TRBD2,.,TRBV29-1,TRBJ2-3,CSVETSGTDTQYF,TGCAGCGTTGAAACTAGCGGCACAGATACGCAGTATTTT
.,.,TRBV2,TRBJ1-1,CASSAAGTIMNTEAFF,TGTGCCAGCAGTGCGGCGGGCACGATCATGAACACTGAAGCTTTCTTT
.,.,TRBV7-7,TRBJ2-1,CASSGGAYNEQFFF,.
.,.,TRBV2,TRBJ2-6,CASSLGRGVANVQTF,TGTGCCAGCAGCTTAGGCCGGGGTGTGGCCAACGTCCAGACATTC
.,many,TRBV7-7,TRBJ2-3,CASSLGGGYTDTQYF,TGTGCTAGCAGCTTAGGGGGGGGCTACACAGATACGCAGTATTTT
TRBD2,few,TRBV6-5,TRBJ2-5,CASSRAFSGGETQYF,TGTGCCAGCAGTCGAGCCTTTAGCGGGGGAGAGACCCAGTACTTC
.,once,TRBV7-2,TRBJ2-7,CASRGGGGPYEQYF,TGTGCCAGCAGAGGGGGCGGGGGTCCCTACGAGCAGTACTTC
.,.,TRBV4-2,TRBJ1-5,CASDVGQGNQPQHF,TGTGCCAGCGACGTAGGGCAGGGCAATCAGCCCCAGCATTTT
.,many,TRBV24-1,TRBJ1-2,CATSSDSNYGYTF,TGTGCCACCAGTTCGGACAGTAACTATGGCTACACCTTC
.,many,TRBV5-1,TRBJ2-3,CASSLGDPTDTQYF,TGCGCCAGCAGCTTGGGTGACCCCACAGATACGCAGTATTTT
.,.,TRBV12-3/TRBV12-4,TRBJ2-4,CASSSNRDHQYF,TGTGCCAGCAGTTCTAACCGGGACCACCAGTACTTC
.,.,TRBV4-3,TRBJ2-2,CASSQRDTHTGELFF,TGCGCCAGCAGCCAACGGGACACCCACACCGGGGAGCTGTTTTTT
.,.,TRBV30,TRBJ1-1,CAWSNVGQGVGTEALF,TGTGCCTGGAGTAATGTTGGACAAGGGGTAGGCACTGAAGCTCTCTTT
.,many,TRBV27,TRBJ1-3,CASSKGLAGNTIYF,TGTGCCAGCAGTAAGGGGTTGGCTGGAAACACCATATATTTT
.,.,TRBV14,TRBJ2-3,CASSVGTSVVDTQYF,TGTGCCAGCAGCGTAGGCACCTCCGTGGTAGATACGCAGTATTTT
TRBD1,.,TRBV2,TRBJ1-2,CASREGGTVYGYTF,TGTGCCAGCAGAGAGGGGGGGACAGTATATGGCTACACCTTC
TRBD2,once,TRBV11-3,TRBJ2-7,CASTLGGSDEQYF,TGTGCCAGCACCCTCGGGGGGAGCGACGAGCAGTACTTC
TRBD1,many,TRBV7-2,TRBJ1-1,CASRIRASGTGGTEAFF,TGTGCCAGCAGGATCAGAGCTTCCGGGACAGGGGGCACTGAAGCTTTCTTT
.,.,TRBV7-6,TRBJ1-1,CASSIGRTDTQNFAFF,TGTGCCAGCAGCATCGGGCGCACAGATACGCAGAATTTTGCTTTCTTT
.,many,TRBV5-1,TRBJ2-2,CASSSGLTGVTGELFF,TGCGCCAGCAGCTCCGGGCTGACAGGAGTCACCGGGGAGCTGTTTTTT
.,.,TRBV5-1,TRBJ2-7,CASSVSRLVYEQYF,TGCGCCAGCAGCGTATCCAGACTGGTCTACGAGCAGTACTTC
.,.,TRBV5-6,TRBJ2-1,CASRYYRPGHNEQFF,TGTGCCAGCAGGTACTATCGACCCGGCCACAATGAGCAGTTCTTC
.,.,TRBV7-8,TRBJ1-1,CASSFLQGNTEAFF,TGTGCCAGCAGCTTTTTACAGGGGAACACTGAAGCTTTCTTT
.,many,TRBV2,TRBJ1-5,CASRGQSNQPQHF,TGTGCCAGCCGCGGCCAAAGCAATCAGCCCCAGCATTTT
.,many,TRBV19,TRBJ1-1,CASSLTGSDTEAFF,TGTGCCAGTAGTCTGACCGGAAGCGACACTGAAGCTTTCTTT
.,many,TRBV5-8,TRBJ2-1,CASTGGPVYYNEQFF,TGTGCCAGCACCGGTGGGCCGGTCTATTACAATGAGCAGTTCTTC
.,.,TRBV7-2,TRBJ2-7,CASRLGELNYGYTQYF,TGTGCCAGCAGGCTCGGAGAGCTTAACTATGGCTACACCCAGTACTTC
.,many,TRBV13,TRBJ1-4,CASSIRDVGEKLFF,TGTGCCAGCAGCATACGGGACGTGGGTGAAAAACTGTTTTTT
TRBD1,.,TRBV25-1,TRBJ1-2,CASSQDCSRGSGYTF,TGCGCCAGCAGCCAAGACTGTAGCAGGGGGTCTGGCTACACCTTC
TRBD1,many,TRBV12-3/TRBV12-4,TRBJ2-7,CASRLTGAGLHEQYF,TGTGCCAGCAGGCTCACAGGGGCTGGCCTCCACGAGCAGTACTTC
.,.,TRBV6-5,TRBJ1-2,CSSPNDGYTF,TGTTCCAGCCCTAACGATGGCTACACCTTC
.,.,TRBV2,TRBJ2-2,CASGARGGTAGELFF,TGTGCCAGCGGCGCGCGGGGTGGTACCGCGGGGGAGCTGTTTTTT
.,many,TRBV7-3,TRBJ1-3,CASSFSADSGNTIYF,TGTGCCAGCAGCTTTTCGGCCGACTCTGGAAACACCATATATTTT
.,.,TRBV7-8,TRBJ2-6,CASSVNGTALRAGVLTF,.
.,many,TRBV24-1,TRBJ2-5,CATSDLKDSWETQYF,TGTGCCACCAGTGATTTAAAGGACTCCTGGGAGACCCAGTACTTC
TRBD1,.,TRBV15,TRBJ1-1,CATSWGTGGEAFF,TGTGCCACCAGCTGGGGGACAGGGGGCGAAGCTTTCTTT
.,.,TRBV5-1,TRBJ1-2,CASTQPGLDAGPGYTF,TGTGCCAGCACCCAACCGGGTCTCGACGCAGGGCCTGGCTACACCTTC
.,few,TRBV5-1,TRBJ1-4,CASRGDTDEKLFF,TGCGCCAGCAGGGGGGACACGGATGAAAAACTGTTTTTT
.,.,TRBV7-8,TRBJ1-6,CASSHETRYSPLHF,TGCGCCAGCAGCCATGAGACGCGTTATTCACCCCTCCACTTT
TRBD1,.,TRBV7-8,TRBJ2-1,CATSRTGTEGNEQFF,TGTGCCACCAGCAGAACCGGGACAGAGGGTAATGAGCAGTTCTTC
.,.,TRBV6-1,TRBJ2-7,CDSSIYLCSVEDARGEGRYEQYF,.
.,.,TRBV9,TRBJ1-1,CASSVNPGTLTGVF,TGTGCCAGCAGCGTAAACCCCGGGACCCTGACCGGGGTCTTT
.,once,TRBV6-5,TRBJ2-5,CASSAHFGDTETQYF,TGTGCCAGCAGTGCCCATTTCGGGGACACAGAGACCCAGTACTTC
.,many,TRBV10-3,TRBJ1-5,CAISGAGAKNQPQHF,TGTGCCATCAGTGGTGCAGGGGCGAAAAATCAGCCCCAGCATTTT
.,.,TRBV10-2,TRBJ1-1,CASTIVESTEAFF,TGCGCCAGCACCATAGTGGAGAGCACTGAAGCTTTCTTT
.,.,TRBV7-2,TRBJ1-1,CASSFDSGNEAFF,TGTGCCAGTAGTTTTGACAGTGGCAATGAGGCTTTCTTT
TRBD2,many,TRBV6-5,TRBJ2-3,CASSYSRRGGTDTQYF,TGTGCCAGCAGTTACTCGAGGCGGGGGGGCACAGATACGCAGTATTTT
.,.,TRBV20-1,TRBJ2-1,CSANKAQETEQFF,TGCAGTGCTAATAAAGCACAAGAGACCGAGCAGTTCTTC
TRBD2,.,TRBV7-2,TRBJ2-5,CASSLPLAARETQYF,TGTGCCAGCAGCCTCCCTCTAGCGGCCCGAGAGACCCAGTACTTC
.,.,TRBV7-9,TRBJ2-7,CASSANWRPPDTQF,TGTGCCAGCAGCGCAAACTGGAGGCCCCCAGATACGCAGTTC